This TCR beta chain comes out of a study of blood T cell repertoires in COVID-19. The wider study: Samples of COVID-19 (acute and convalescent) were obtained from the United States, Italy and Spain.

This clone was picked up one time. The Seattle patients joined while their infection was active and were tracked longitudinally afterward. The method was immunoSEQ multiplex PCR; TCRdb's version includes in-frame clones alone and lacks a portion of them. The repertoire holds a few hundred thousand clones, 75% to 90% seen once, with roughly a tenth in the top ten. V lost 1 base, J lost 3 bases, and 10 bases lay in between. This CDR3 contains 14 residues. The V gene's germline CDR1 is LGHNA and CDR2 YNFKEQ. The clonotype originates from a woman in her seventies with COVID-19, enrolled during active disease. The chain carries TRBV4-2 and TRBJ2-7; a possible D gene is TRBD2 (6 bases). What was sequenced was peripheral blood. The CDR3 nucleotides are TGTGCCAGCAGCCAAGGACTAGGTGACTACGAGCAGTACTTC. This sequence encodes CASSQGLGDYEQYF.